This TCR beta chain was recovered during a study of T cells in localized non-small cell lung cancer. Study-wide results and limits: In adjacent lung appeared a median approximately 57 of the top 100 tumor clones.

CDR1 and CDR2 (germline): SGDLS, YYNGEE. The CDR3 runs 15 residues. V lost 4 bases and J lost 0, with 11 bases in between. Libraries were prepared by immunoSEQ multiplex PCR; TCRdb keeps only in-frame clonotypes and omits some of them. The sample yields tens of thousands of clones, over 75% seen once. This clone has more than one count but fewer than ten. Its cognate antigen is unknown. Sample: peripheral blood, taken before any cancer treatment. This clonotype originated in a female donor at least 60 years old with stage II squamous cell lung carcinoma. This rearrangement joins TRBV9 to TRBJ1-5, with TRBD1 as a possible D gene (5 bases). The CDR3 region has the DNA TGTGCCAGCAGCTCCGGGGGATATAGCAATCAGCCCCAGCATTTT. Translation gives CASSSGGYSNQPQHF. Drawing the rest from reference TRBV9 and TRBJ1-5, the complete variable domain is DSGVTQTPKHLITATGQRVTLRCSPRSGDLSVYWYQQSLDQGLQFLIQYYNGEERAKGNILERFSAQQFPDLHSELNLSSLELGDSALYFCASSSGGYSNQPQHFGDGTRLSIL.